The rows below give T cell receptor beta chains drawn from one sample of a study of coeliac disease. The protocol was immunoSEQ multiplex PCR, while the TCRdb copy is restricted to in-frame clones and leaves out a portion. In the table there are fewer than 10,000 clones, over 55% of which are singletons. Sequencing was performed on lamina propria lymphocytes from the gut. These receptors were taken from a woman aged 55-75 years with celiac disease. The CDR3 runs from the conserved cysteine through the conserved F or W. The D gene is left open where the match is weak. The listing skips clone size in some rows; elsewhere it reads once, few, many or a size class.

j_gene,v_gene,abundance,d_gene,CDR3nt,CDR3aa
TRBJ2-5,TRBV5-4,medium-sized,TRBD1,TGTGCCAGCAGCGAGGACAGGGAGGAGACCCAGTACTTC,CASSEDREETQYF
TRBJ1-2,TRBV6-1,.,.,TGTGCCAGCAGTGCCACGGTCTATGGCTACACCTTC,CASSATVYGYTF
TRBJ2-3,TRBV7-2,.,TRBD2,TGTGCCAGCAGCTCCGGCGGGGGGCGAGGGAGCACAGATACGCAGTATTTT,CASSSGGGRGSTDTQYF
TRBJ1-5,TRBV27,.,TRBD1,TGTGCCAGCAGTTCGGGGACAGAAAGCAATCAGCCCCAGCATTTT,CASSSGTESNQPQHF
TRBJ2-1,TRBV5-4,.,.,TGTGCCAGCAGCTTGCACGGGAGTAACGTTGAGCAGTTCTTC,CASSLHGSNVEQFF
TRBJ2-2,TRBV10-2,once,.,TGCGCCAGCAGGTTGTCTGCCGGGGAGCTGTTTTTT,CASRLSAGELFF
TRBJ1-4,TRBV25-1,.,.,TGTGCCAGCAGTGAAGGGACAACCGGACAGGAAAAACTGTTTTTT,CASSEGTTGQEKLFF
TRBJ2-7,TRBV6-5,.,TRBD1,TGTGCCAGCGTCAGGAGACAGGGTTTCAACGAGCAGTACTTC,CASVRRQGFNEQYF
TRBJ2-5,TRBV28,.,TRBD1,TGTGCCAGCAGGGAGACAGGGGGCGAAGTAGAGACCCAGTACTTC,CASRETGGEVETQYF
TRBJ1-5,TRBV10-3,.,.,TGTGCCATCGGAGGCGGAGGGGACCTTCAGCCCCAGCATTTT,CAIGGGGDLQPQHF
TRBJ2-7,TRBV6-1,.,.,TGTGCCAGCAAGGCCAGGTTAAACGAGCAGTACTTC,CASKARLNEQYF
TRBJ1-2,TRBV28,.,.,TGTGCCAGCAGTCTGTCGGGGGGCTTCTATGGCTACACCTTC,CASSLSGGFYGYTF
TRBJ2-6,TRBV27,.,.,TGTGCCAGCAGTTGGTCGGGGGTGTGGGCCAACGTCCTGACTTTC,CASSWSGVWANVLTF
TRBJ2-7,TRBV5-1,once,.,TGCGCCAGCAGTCCGGGTCTCGCCGACGAGCAGTACTTC,CASSPGLADEQYF
TRBJ1-2,TRBV5-4,.,TRBD1,TGTGCCAGCAGCTTGAAGGGGGCAGGCTACACCTTC,CASSLKGAGYTF
TRBJ2-7,TRBV7-9,.,.,TGTGCCAGCGCTGGTACTGGGACATACTACGAGCAGTACTTC,CASAGTGTYYEQYF